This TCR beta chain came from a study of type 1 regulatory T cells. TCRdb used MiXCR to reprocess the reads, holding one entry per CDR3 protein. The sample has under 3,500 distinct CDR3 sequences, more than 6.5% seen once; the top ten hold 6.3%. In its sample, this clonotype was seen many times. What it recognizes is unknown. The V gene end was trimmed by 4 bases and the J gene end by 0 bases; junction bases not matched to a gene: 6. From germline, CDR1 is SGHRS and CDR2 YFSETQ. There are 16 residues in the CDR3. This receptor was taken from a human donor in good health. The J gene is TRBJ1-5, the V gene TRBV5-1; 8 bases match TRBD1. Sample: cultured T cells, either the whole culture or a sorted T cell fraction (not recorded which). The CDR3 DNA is TGCGCCAGCAGCGAGACAGGGGACTATAGCAATCAGCCCCAGCATTTT. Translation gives CASSETGDYSNQPQHF.